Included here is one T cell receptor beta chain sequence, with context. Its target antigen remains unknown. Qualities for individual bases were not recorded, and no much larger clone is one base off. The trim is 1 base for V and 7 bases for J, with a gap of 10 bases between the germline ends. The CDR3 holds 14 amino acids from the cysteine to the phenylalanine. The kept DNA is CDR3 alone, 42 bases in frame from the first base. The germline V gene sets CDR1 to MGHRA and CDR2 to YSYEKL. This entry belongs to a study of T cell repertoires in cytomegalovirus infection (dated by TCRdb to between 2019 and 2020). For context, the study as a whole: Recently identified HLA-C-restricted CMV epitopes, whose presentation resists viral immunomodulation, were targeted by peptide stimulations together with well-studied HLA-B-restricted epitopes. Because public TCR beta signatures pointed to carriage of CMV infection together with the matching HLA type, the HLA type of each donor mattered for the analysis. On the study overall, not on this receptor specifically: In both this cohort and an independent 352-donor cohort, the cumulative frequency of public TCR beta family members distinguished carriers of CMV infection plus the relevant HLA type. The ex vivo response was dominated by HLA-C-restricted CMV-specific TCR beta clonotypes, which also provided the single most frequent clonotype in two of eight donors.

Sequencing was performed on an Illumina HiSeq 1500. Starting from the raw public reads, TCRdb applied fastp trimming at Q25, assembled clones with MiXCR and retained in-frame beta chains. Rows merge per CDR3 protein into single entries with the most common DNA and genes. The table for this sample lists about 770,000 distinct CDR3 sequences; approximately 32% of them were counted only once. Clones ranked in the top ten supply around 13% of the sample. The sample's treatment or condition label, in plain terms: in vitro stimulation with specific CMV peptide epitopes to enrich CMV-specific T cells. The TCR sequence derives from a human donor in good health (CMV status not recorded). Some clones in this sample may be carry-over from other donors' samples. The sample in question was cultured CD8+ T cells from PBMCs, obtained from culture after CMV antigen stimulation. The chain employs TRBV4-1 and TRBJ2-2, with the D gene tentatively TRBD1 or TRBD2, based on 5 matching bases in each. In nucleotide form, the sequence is TGCGCCAGCAGCCAAGGGGGGTCTAGCGGGGAGCTGTTTTTT. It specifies CASSQGGSSGELFF.